The 11 T cell receptor beta chains listed next were all sequenced from one sample in a study of persistence of HIV-infected CD4 T cells. Sequencing used immunoSEQ version 4 in survey mode. Only in-frame clones appear in the TCRdb table, and some are missing; sequencing was by immunoSEQ multiplex PCR. The sample holds 30,000 to 45,000 clones; 85% to 90% are singletons and the top ten take 5% to 7%. Cells were stimulated with overlapping HIV-1 Gag 15-mer peptides. Memory cells lacking CD40L and CD69 with high CD45RO were sorted. These receptors are not linked to any known antigen. This sample comprised cultured CD4+ T cells from PBMCs, obtained from a patient who received antiretroviral therapy. These receptors originate from an adult with HIV. The donor label of this sample is uncertain.

V is TRBV19 and J is TRBJ1-2, with no clear D. This CDR3 is 13 amino acids long. Trimming pared 6 bases from V and 4 bases from J, leaving 12 bases between. Per the germline V gene, CDR1 is LNHDA and CDR2 is SQIVND (reference sequence). CDR3 nucleotides: TGTGCCAGTAGCCCCGATTCTGGCTATGGCTACACCTTC. This codes for CASSPDSGYGYTF.

This sequence joins TRBV10-3 and TRBJ1-1; the match to TRBD1 covers 9 bases. CDR1 and CDR2 from the germline V gene are ENHRY and SYGVKD. V was pared by 6 bases and J by 3 bases, with 5 bases of the junction left unmatched. The CDR3 length is 14 residues. The CDR3 nucleotides read TGTGCCATCAGGGGGACAGGGCGGGACACTGAAGCTTTCTTT. The encoded protein is CAIRGTGRDTEAFF.

This chain connects TRBV24-1 to TRBJ1-1; D is unresolved. The CDR3 has 11 residues. V was shortened by 7 bases and J by 1 base, with 3 bases between the two germline ends. Looked up from germline, CDR1 is KGHDR and CDR2 is SFDVKD. The CDR3 DNA reads TGTGCCACCAGCGAGAACACTGAAGCTTTCTTT. Protein: CATSENTEAFF.

A single count supports this clone. The CDR3 DNA follows: TGCAGCGTTGCTGTGACCCAGAGCACTGAAGCTTTCTTT. Its translation is CSVAVTQSTEAFF. The chain has TRBV29-1 and TRBJ1-1; D call uncertain. Trimming took off 4 bases at V and 4 bases at J, with 13 bases between the two ends. CDR3 length: 13 residues. Germline CDR1 SQVTM, CDR2 ANQGSEA.

The chain combines TRBV27 with TRBJ2-7; TRBD1 matches at 8 bases. The CDR3 loop spans 18 amino acids. Unmatched junction bases numbered 22, after V lost 7 bases and J lost 5 bases. Germline-derived CDR1 and CDR2 are MNHEY and SMNVEV (reference sequence). Here the CDR3 reads CASTTGLPYQGARNEQYF. In DNA, the CDR3 is TGTGCCAGCACTACCGGGCTCCCATACCAGGGGGCGAGGAACGAGCAGTACTTC.

The rearrangement joins TRBV25-1 to TRBJ2-5, with 9 positions matching TRBD1. The V gene end was trimmed by 1 base and the J gene end by 7 bases; junction bases not matched to a gene: 10. CDR1 MGHDK and CDR2 SYGVNS come from the germline V gene. CDR3 length: 16 residues. Here the CDR3 reads CASSESVTGGFWTQYF. CDR3 in DNA: TGTGCCAGCAGTGAATCGGTGACAGGGGGGTTCTGGACCCAGTACTTC. The complete variable domain, with remaining parts taken from reference TRBV25-1 and TRBJ2-5, reads EADIYQTPRYLVIGTGKKITLECSQTMGHDKMYWYQQDPGMELHLIHYSYGVNSTEKGDLSSESTVSRIRTEHFPLTLESARPSHTSQYLCASSESVTGGFWTQYFGPGTRLLVL.

The V gene is TRBV28, the J gene TRBJ1-4, with no clear D. Germline values: CDR1 MDHEN, CDR2 SYDVKM. This CDR3 comprises 13 residues. V lost 8 bases to trimming and J lost 7 bases, with 14 bases between them. The CDR3 here is CASSTDATEKLFF. The CDR3 nucleotides read TGTGCCAGCTCAACGGACGCCACTGAAAAACTGTTTTTT.

This clone was observed a handful of times. The rearrangement joins TRBV28 to TRBJ1-1; no reliable D call. V was clipped by 10 bases and J by 4 bases, with 28 bases between them. The CDR3 length is 17 residues. From germline, CDR1 is MDHEN and CDR2 SYDVKM. CDR3 protein: CATFQPRPGKGSTEAFF. In DNA, the CDR3 is TGTGCCACCTTCCAACCCCGACCCGGGAAGGGAAGCACTGAAGCTTTCTTT.

This chain connects TRBV10-3 to TRBJ2-7, with 10 bases fitting TRBD1. CDR3 length: 13 amino acids. Germline values: CDR1 ENHRY, CDR2 SYGVKD. The V gene end was trimmed by 7 bases and the J gene end by 2 bases; junction bases not matched to a gene: 2. The CDR3 sequence is CAINGQGAYEQYF. CDR3 DNA sequence: TGTGCCATCAACGGACAGGGGGCCTACGAGCAGTACTTC.

This clone was picked up one time. CDR3 DNA sequence: TGCGCCAGCAGCTTGGCAAAAGGACAGGGGATAAATACGCAGTATTTT. It translates to CASSLAKGQGINTQYF. This chain connects TRBV5-1 to TRBJ2-3, with 9 bases matching TRBD1. From germline, CDR1 is SGHRS and CDR2 YFSETQ. This CDR3 has 16 amino acids. With V trimmed by 0 bases and J by 7 bases, 9 bases remained unmatched. Full variable domain (outside the CDR3, taken from reference TRBV5-1 and TRBJ2-3): KAGVTQTPRYLIKTRGQQVTLSCSPISGHRSVSWYQQTPGQGLQFLFEYFSETQRNKGNFPGRFSGRQFSNSRSEMNVSTLELGDSALYLCASSLAKGQGINTQYFGPGTRLTVL.

The rearrangement uses TRBV19 and TRBJ2-3; 15 positions match TRBD2. J lost 4 bases, V lost 9 bases, and 5 bases had no gene match. The germline V gene encodes CDR1 LNHDA and CDR2 SQIVND (reference sequence). This CDR3 is 15 amino acids long. The CDR3 DNA reads TGTGCCAGCAGGACTAGCGGGGGGGCCTCAGATACGCAGTATTTT. It encodes CASRTSGGASDTQYF.